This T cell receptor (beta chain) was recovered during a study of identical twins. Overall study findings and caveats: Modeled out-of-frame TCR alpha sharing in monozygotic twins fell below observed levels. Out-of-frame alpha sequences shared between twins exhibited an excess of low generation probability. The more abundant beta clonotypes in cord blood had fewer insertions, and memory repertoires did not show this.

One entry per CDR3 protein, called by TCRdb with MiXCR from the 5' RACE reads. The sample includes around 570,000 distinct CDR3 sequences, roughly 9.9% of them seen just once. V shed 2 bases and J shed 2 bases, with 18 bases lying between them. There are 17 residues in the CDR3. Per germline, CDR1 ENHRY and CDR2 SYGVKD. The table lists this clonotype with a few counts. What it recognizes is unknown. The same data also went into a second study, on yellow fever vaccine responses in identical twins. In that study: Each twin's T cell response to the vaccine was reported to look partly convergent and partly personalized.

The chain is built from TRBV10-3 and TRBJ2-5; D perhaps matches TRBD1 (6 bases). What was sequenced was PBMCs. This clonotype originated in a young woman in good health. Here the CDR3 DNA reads TGTGCCATCAGTGAGAGAAACCGGGACAAGGGTCAAGAGACCCAGTACTTC. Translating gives CAISERNRDKGQETQYF.